The clone carrying this T cell receptor (beta chain) has a single count. Its antigen is not known. A junction boundary mismatches the germline segment, possibly from a read error. From germline, CDR1 is SQVTM and CDR2 ANQGSEA. This CDR3 spans 15 amino acids. TCRbeta libraries were built with three rounds of nested PCR, modified from ARM-PCR. TCRdb ran MiXCR on the multiplex PCR reads and lists one entry per CDR3 protein. This table holds over 130,000 distinct CDR3 sequences, about 71% found once. This sample is drawn from a study of tumor and adjacent non-tumor tissue in lung cancer. The study's findings and limits: Compared with tumor, normal lung showed significantly lower TCR diversity.

This sample's RNA came from whole unsorted tissue. The source material was lung tumor tissue. This chain connects TRBV29-1 to TRBJ2-3; 8 bases match TRBD1. This receptor was obtained from a man aged 60 to 69 with small cell lung cancer. The CDR3 coding sequence is TGTAGCGTTGTTTCCGGGACAGGCCCCTGTGATACGCAGTATTTT. It yields the protein CSVVSGTGPCDTQYF.